These 6 T cell receptor beta chains were all obtained from the same sample, sequenced in a study of cytomegalovirus exposure and HLA in healthy donors. 13 Jbeta primers and 60 Vbeta primers were used for the PCR. Profiling relied on immunoSEQ multiplex PCR, and the TCRdb table lists in-frame clones only, not all of them. The table has about 120,000 clones, over 6.5% seen once; the top ten hold around 6.1%. The sequencing sample was made of PBMCs. These receptors were collected from a woman aged 40 to 50 in good health and CMV-seropositive.

This clone was detected only a few times. The chain carries TRBV6-1 and TRBJ1-1; D unclear. Trimming pared 6 bases from V and 11 bases from J, leaving 13 bases between. Germline V gives CDR1 MNHNS, CDR2 SASEGT. The CDR3 has 11 residues. The CDR3 protein is CASRSSQRAFF. In nucleotides, the CDR3 is TGTGCCAGCAGGAGTTCCCAGAGGGCTTTCTTT.

The rearrangement links TRBV14 to TRBJ2-3; TRBD1 aligns across 9 bases. V lost 8 bases to trimming and J lost 1 base; unmatched junction nucleotides: 4. The CDR3 extends over 14 amino acids. CDR1 is SGHDN, CDR2 FVKESK, per germline. The CDR3 sequence: CASGQGLGTDTQYF. The CDR3 DNA follows: TGTGCCAGCGGACAGGGGTTGGGCACAGATACGCAGTATTTT.

This clone appeared a few times. The J gene is TRBJ1-2, the V gene TRBV28; TRBD1 matches 7 bases. This CDR3 is 16 amino acids long. Germline-derived CDR1 and CDR2 are MDHEN and SYDVKM. V shed 5 bases and J 4 bases; nucleotides not matched to a gene: 13. The CDR3 region has the DNA TGTGCCAGCAGTGGCGCAACAGGGGTGCGGGTCTATGGCTACACCTTC. It codes for CASSGATGVRVYGYTF.

The chain links TRBV7-6 to TRBJ1-1; 9 bases fit TRBD1. This CDR3 is built from 15 residues. J gave up 2 bases and V 3 bases, and 4 bases lay outside the gene matches. The germline V gene encodes CDR1 SGHVS and CDR2 FNYEAQ. This chain's CDR3 is CASSFGQGRNTEAFF. The CDR3 DNA sequence: TGTGCCAGCAGCTTCGGACAGGGGAGAAACACTGAAGCTTTCTTT.

This clone was seen more than once but under ten times. V is TRBV11-2 and J is TRBJ2-7; maybe TRBD1 (5 bases). This CDR3 has 12 amino acids. V lost 3 bases and J lost 3, with 6 bases in between. Germline V CDR1 and CDR2: SGHAT, FQNNGV. The CDR3 sequence is CASSLTDYEQYF. The CDR3 bases are TGTGCCAGCAGCTTGACAGACTACGAGCAGTACTTC.

This clone has just a few counts. J is TRBJ1-1 and V is TRBV27, with D unclear. This CDR3 has 14 residues. Per the germline V gene, CDR1 is MNHEY and CDR2 is SMNVEV (reference sequence). Trimming took off 6 bases at V and 0 bases at J, with 11 bases between the two ends. The CDR3 loop is CASSWSGVNTEAFF. In DNA form, the CDR3 reads TGTGCCAGCAGCTGGTCCGGAGTGAACACTGAAGCTTTCTTT.